Below, one TCR beta chain is given with its context. The antigen is unknown. The data were taken from a study of cytomegalovirus exposure and HLA in healthy donors. Whole-study results and caveats: A few of the chains that were CMV-associated were confirmed in vitro to be specific for CMV antigens. Subsequent analysis found a tendency for first-cohort TCR clusters to co-occur within the 120 or so validation repertoires. The study designated roughly 150 TCR beta chains cytomegalovirus-associated.

Here immunoSEQ multiplex PCR was the method, and the copy in TCRdb shows in-frame clones only, minus some. Of approximately 130,000 clones in the sample, approximately 81% were seen once. V dropped 6 bases and J dropped 4 bases, with 19 bases sitting between them. Germline V gene sequence: CDR1 SGDLS, CDR2 YYNGEE. The CDR3 loop spans 15 amino acids. The donors were part of the validation cohort of over a hundred subjects. That cohort was separate from the first cohort, which comprised some 670 subjects. Material for sequencing was PBMCs. The rearrangement joins TRBV9 to TRBJ1-2; TRBD1 is a possible D gene (5 bases). The origin of this receptor is a woman aged 25 to 39 in good health and CMV-seronegative. CDR3 protein: CASTAWEGLGYGYTF. The CDR3 coding sequence is TGTGCCAGCACCGCGTGGGAGGGGTTGGGCTATGGCTACACCTTC.